This T cell receptor (beta chain) was captured by sequencing in a study of T-cell reconstitution after alpha-beta-depleted transplantation in children. Unique molecular identifiers featured in how the TCRbeta library was prepared. TCRdb re-derived calls from the PCR reads in MiXCR, one entry per CDR3 protein. Of about 200,000 distinct CDR3 sequences listed, 7% to 9% were seen once; the top ten hold 35% to 45%. The CDR3 spans 14 residues. Germline V gene data show CDR1 as KGHDR and CDR2 as SFDVKD. The ends were cut back, 3 bases at V and 8 bases at J, with 14 bases in the middle. This clonotype occurred many times.

The chain carries TRBV24-1 and TRBJ2-3; D is unclear. This clonotype originated in a male patient aged 2-10 years who had a stem cell transplant for acute myeloid leukemia, so the T cells may come from the graft donor. The sample in question was PBMCs, mostly from graft donor cells, obtained 360 days after TCRalphabeta/CD19-depleted stem cell transplant. The CDR3 loop is CATSDPRRLGTQYF. CDR3 in DNA: TGTGCCACCAGTGATCCTAGACGGCTAGGTACGCAGTATTTT.